These 12 T cell receptor beta chains originate from one sample sequenced in a study of T cell clonotyping in hematopoietic cell transplantation. Generated by immunoSEQ multiplex PCR, the TCRdb table keeps only in-frame clones and is missing some. The sample has about 41,000 clones, about 95% seen once. Sequencing was carried out using peripheral blood mononuclear cells. The receptors were sampled from a man aged 25 to 40 in good health. Some clones in this sample may be carry-over from other donors' samples.

The genes are TRBV19 and TRBJ2-2, with D perhaps TRBD1 (5 bases). The CDR3 length is 16 residues. CDR1 LNHDA and CDR2 SQIVND come from the germline V gene (reference sequence). Trimming shortened V by 4 bases and J by 6 bases, and 18 bases separated the two germline ends. CDR3 nucleotides: TGTGCCAGTAGTAGGGGCACCGAAGTGAGAGCCGGGGAGCTGTTTTTT. It codes for CASSRGTEVRAGELFF.

The chain joins TRBV10-3 to TRBJ1-1; 7 nucleotides align to TRBD1. Germline CDR1 and CDR2: ENHRY and SYGVKD. The CDR3 sequence is 12 residues long. V shed 10 bases and J 2 bases; nucleotides not matched to a gene: 4. In DNA form, the CDR3 reads TGTGCCAGCCGGACAGGAAACACTGAAGCTTTCTTT. It specifies CASRTGNTEAFF.

The chain uses TRBV6-1 and TRBJ1-2; the D gene is possibly TRBD1 (5 bases). The germline CDR1 and CDR2 sequences are MNHNS and SASEGT. CDR3 size: 11 residues. Trimming removed 9 bases from V and 8 bases from J, with 13 bases in between. CDR3 nucleotide sequence: TGTGCCAGTCTATGGGGGTTGGGCTACACCTTC. Protein: CASLWGLGYTF.

The chain couples TRBV19 to TRBJ1-2; D uncertain. The V and J ends lost 6 bases and 1 base respectively, with 9 bases between them. Germline assignment: CDR1 LNHDA and CDR2 SQIVND (reference sequence). The CDR3 is made up of 13 amino acids. CDR3 sequence reads: CASSRLSNYGYTF. CDR3 bases: TGTGCCAGTAGCCGTCTCAGTAACTATGGCTACACCTTC.

The rearrangement links TRBV29-1 to TRBJ1-2, with 10 nucleotides matching TRBD1. The J segment lost 4 bases and the V segment lost 6 bases, leaving 5 bases of the junction unmatched. Germline V gives CDR1 SQVTM, CDR2 ANQGSEA. CDR3 length: 13 residues. The CDR3 DNA follows: TGCAGCGTCGTCGACAGGGGGCCCTATGGCTACACCTTC. Encoded protein: CSVVDRGPYGYTF.

This chain uses TRBV28 with TRBJ1-1; D remains unclear. The CDR3 spans 13 residues. Germline V gene sequence: CDR1 MDHEN, CDR2 SYDVKM. V was cut by 6 bases and J by 4 bases, with 12 bases left in between. In DNA form, the CDR3 reads TGTGCCAGCAGGGTTACCCTCACCACTGAAGCTTTCTTT. Its protein product is CASRVTLTTEAFF.

The chain combines TRBV7-8 with TRBJ1-4; D unresolved. Per the germline V gene, CDR1 is SGHVS and CDR2 is FQNEAQ. Trimming took off 5 bases at V and 8 bases at J, with 18 bases between the two ends. The CDR3 runs to 15 residues. CDR3 DNA sequence: TGTGCCAGCAGCCCAGGACTGGGTTGGAAGGAAAAACTGTTTTTT. Translating gives CASSPGLGWKEKLFF.

This clone was seen once. The chain employs TRBV27 and TRBJ2-3, with D perhaps being TRBD1 or TRBD2 (6 bases each). Germline CDR1 is MNHEY and CDR2 is SMNVEV (reference sequence). The V end was cut by 5 bases, the J end by 6 bases, with 18 bases between. This CDR3 comprises 15 residues. The CDR3 is CASSPPPGGPDTQYF. The CDR3 DNA reads as TGTGCCAGCAGTCCCCCCCCCGGGGGCCCCGATACGCAGTATTTT.

The rearrangement uses TRBV18 and TRBJ1-6, with TRBD1 matching over 9 bases. Germline V gives CDR1 KGHSH, CDR2 LQKENI. The J segment lost 10 bases and the V segment lost 3 bases, leaving 7 bases of the junction unmatched. The CDR3 consists of 15 residues. In DNA, the CDR3 is TGTGCCAGCTCACCTTCGACAGGGGGACGGTCACCCCTCCACTTT. Its protein product is CASSPSTGGRSPLHF. Supplemented by reference TRBV18 and TRBJ1-6, the full variable domain reads NAGVMQNPRHLVRRRGQEARLRCSPMKGHSHVYWYRQLPEEGLKFMVYLQKENIIDESGMPKERFSAEFPKEGPSILRIQQVVRGDSAAYFCASSPSTGGRSPLHFGNGTRLTVT.

The rearrangement uses TRBV5-1 and TRBJ2-2, with TRBD1 matching 7 bases. CDR1 and CDR2 (germline): SGHRS, YFSETQ. CDR3 size: 13 residues. With 3 bases clipped from V and 6 bases from J, the junction kept 2 bases outside the gene matches. CDR3 in amino acids: CASSWDSAGELFF. The CDR3 DNA sequence: TGCGCCAGCAGCTGGGACAGCGCCGGGGAGCTGTTTTTT.

The table lists this clone with a count of one. The chain combines TRBV15 with TRBJ2-2; no reliable D call. Germline CDR1 is LNHNV and CDR2 is YYDKDF (reference sequence). The CDR3 is 12 amino acids. V was cut by 0 bases and J by 6 bases, with 2 bases left in between. The CDR3 protein is CATSRDAGELFF. CDR3 DNA: TGTGCCACCAGCAGAGATGCCGGGGAGCTGTTTTTT.

The chain has TRBV9 and TRBJ1-4; maybe TRBD1 (5 bases). This CDR3 has 15 residues. Trimming removed 3 bases from V and 5 bases from J, with 14 bases in between. CDR1 and CDR2 from the germline V gene are SGDLS and YYNGEE. The CDR3 protein is CASSGGQGGNEKLFF. The CDR3 nucleotides read TGTGCCAGCAGCGGAGGGCAGGGAGGGAATGAAAAACTGTTTTTT.